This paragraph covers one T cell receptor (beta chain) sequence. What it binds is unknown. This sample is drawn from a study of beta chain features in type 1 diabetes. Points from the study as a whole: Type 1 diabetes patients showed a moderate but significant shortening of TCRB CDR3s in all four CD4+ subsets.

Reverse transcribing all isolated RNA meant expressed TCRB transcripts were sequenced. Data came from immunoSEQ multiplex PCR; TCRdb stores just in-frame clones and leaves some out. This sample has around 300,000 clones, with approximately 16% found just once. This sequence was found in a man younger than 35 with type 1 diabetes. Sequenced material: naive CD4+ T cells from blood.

DNA of the CDR3: TGTGCCTGGAGCCCCGACAGGGAGAACACTGAAGCTTTCTTT. Translation: CAWSPDRENTEAFF. The chain has TRBV30 and TRBJ1-1; 7 nucleotides match TRBD1. The CDR3 has 14 amino acids. Germline values: CDR1 GTSNPN, CDR2 SVGIG (reference sequence). The J segment lost 1 base and the V segment lost 3 bases, leaving 5 bases of the junction unmatched.